One and the same sample provided the 29 T cell receptor beta chains below, sequenced in a study of blood T cells in healthy people across ages. Next came a second PCR, run for about 7 to 12 cycles, which used a sample-barcoded 5' primer along with a J-beta primer mix. TCRdb passed the 5' RACE reads through MiXCR, listing each CDR3 protein once. Among 650,000 to 1,000,000 distinct CDR3 sequences listed, around half were seen once. Sequencing was done on a sample of blood. These receptor sequences come from a man older than 75 in good health.

This clonotype was counted only a few times. This clone may be a read error of a much larger clone one base away. The chain joins TRBV29-1 to TRBJ2-5; 8 positions agree with TRBD1. V gave up 4 bases and J gave up 7 bases; unmatched junction bases: 11. Per germline, CDR1 SQVTM and CDR2 ANQGSEA. There are 14 residues in the CDR3. The CDR3 region is CSVVGQGAVGTQYF. As DNA, the CDR3 is TGCAGCGTTGTCGGGCAGGGGGCAGTAGGGACCCAGTACTTC.

The V and J genes are TRBV7-3 and TRBJ2-1; TRBD2 matches at 11 bases. The junction had 7 bases not matched to a gene; V was cut back by 0 bases and J by 0 bases. The CDR3 spans 19 residues. Germline loops: CDR1 SGHTA, CDR2 FQGTGA. The CDR3 DNA follows: TGTGCCAGCAGCTTAACGGCACTAGCGGGGGTCCCCTCCTACAATGAGCAGTTCTTC. This codes for CASSLTALAGVPSYNEQFF.

This clonotype was found a few times. The chain joins TRBV5-6 to TRBJ2-7; 10 bases match TRBD1. The CDR3 consists of 14 residues. The J segment lost 3 bases and the V segment lost 4 bases, leaving 4 bases of the junction unmatched. CDR1 and CDR2 from the germline V gene are SGHDT and YYEEEE. The CDR3 sequence is CASSVGTGVYEQYF. The CDR3, as DNA: TGTGCCAGCAGCGTCGGGACAGGGGTCTACGAGCAGTACTTC.

Remarks on this clonotype: This may arise from a read error, as a much more abundant clone is one base away. V and J are TRBV12-3 or TRBV12-4 and TRBJ2-5; TRBD2 aligns across 9 bases. The ends lost 8 bases at V and 4 bases at J; junction bases unmatched: 5. The length of the CDR3 is 13 residues. CDR3 amino acids: CASQRAGGETQYF. CDR3 DNA sequence: TGTGCCAGCCAGCGAGCGGGAGGAGAGACCCAGTACTTC.

The chain employs TRBV6-1 and TRBJ2-5; a possible D gene is TRBD1 (5 bases). Judging by the DNA end, TRBJ2-7 fits better; the J call may be wrong. The CDR3 sequence is 15 residues long. Germline CDR1 reads MNHNS; CDR2 reads SASEGT. This CDR3 is CASSERGVSSYEQYF. The DNA for the CDR3 is TGTGCCAGCAGTGAAAGGGGCGTAAGCTCCTACGAGCAGTACTTC.

This clonotype has a count of ten or more. V gene TRBV5-1 combines with J gene TRBJ2-5; 8 bases are shared with TRBD2. Losses at the gene ends were 3 bases for V and 5 bases for J; bases not matched to a gene: 3. The germline V gene has CDR1 SGHRS and CDR2 YFSETQ. The CDR3 sequence is 13 residues long. The CDR3: CASSWGLDETQYF. CDR3 in DNA: TGCGCCAGCAGCTGGGGACTAGATGAGACCCAGTACTTC.

This clonotype was counted at least ten times. V is TRBV5-1 and J is TRBJ2-7; weak D call: TRBD1 (6 bases). Germline CDR1 and CDR2: SGHRS and YFSETQ. V was trimmed by 4 bases and J by 2 bases, leaving 10 bases between them. CDR3 length: 13 amino acids. The CDR3 nucleotides read TGCGCCAGCAGCATAGGACAGACCTACGAGCAGTACTTC. The encoded protein is CASSIGQTYEQYF.

The chain uses TRBV10-2 and TRBJ2-3, with D uncertain. The V gene's germline CDR1 is WSHSY and CDR2 SAAADI. The CDR3 has 15 amino acids. V lost 4 bases to trimming and J lost 0 bases, with 11 bases between them. For the CDR3, the DNA is TGCGCCAGCAGTGGAGGCTTTTATAGCACAGATACGCAGTATTTT. This codes for CASSGGFYSTDTQYF.

The chain is built from TRBV20-1 and TRBJ2-3, with D perhaps TRBD1 or TRBD2 (5 bases each). CDR3 length: 15 residues. Germline V CDR1 and CDR2: DFQATT, SNEGSKA (reference sequence). Trimming took 3 bases from V and 6 from J, leaving 19 bases between them. The DNA for the CDR3 is TGCAGTGCTAGGGCGGACTCTGGGTGGGACGATACGCAGTATTTT. This sequence encodes CSARADSGWDDTQYF.

This clonotype was seen a handful of times. A much larger clone is a single base away; this may be a read error. The chain joins TRBV28 to TRBJ2-1; TRBD1 aligns across 10 bases. Judging by the DNA end, TRBJ2-7 fits better; the J call may be wrong. The CDR3 is 16 amino acids. The germline V gene encodes CDR1 MDHEN and CDR2 SYDVKM. The CDR3 DNA is TGTGCCAGCAGTTCGGCGACAGGGGGCACCTACAATGAGCAGTACTTC. It yields the protein CASSSATGGTYNEQYF.

With respect to this clonotype: One end of the junction varies from germline; a read error may be responsible. The CDR3 is CASSLAQEAQYF. The DNA of the CDR3 is TGTGCCAGCAGCTTAGCGCAAGAGGCCCAGTACTTC. This chain connects TRBV7-9 to TRBJ2-5; D call uncertain. Germline-derived CDR1 and CDR2 are SEHNR and FQNEAQ (reference sequence). The CDR3 has 12 residues.

This clonotype turned up a few times. The chain couples TRBV20-1 to TRBJ2-7; 12 bases are a match to TRBD2. Germline V gene data show CDR1 as DFQATT and CDR2 as SNEGSKA (reference sequence). The V and J ends lost 6 bases and 2 bases, in that order; junction bases with no gene match: 2. This CDR3 is 13 amino acids long. Here the CDR3 reads CSALAGGPYEQYF. As DNA, the CDR3 is TGCAGTGCCCTAGCGGGAGGGCCCTACGAGCAGTACTTC.

Points on this clonotype: A read error may account for a junction end that differs from germline. The chain couples TRBV18 to TRBJ2-7; D perhaps matches TRBD2 (6 bases). The CDR3 length is 13 residues. The germline V gene encodes CDR1 KGHSH and CDR2 LQKENI. This CDR3 reads CTSSIAESYEQYF. The DNA of the CDR3 is TGTACCAGCTCAATAGCGGAAAGCTACGAGCAGTACTTC.

This sequence joins TRBV28 and TRBJ2-1, with 13 bases identical to TRBD2. The junction had 17 bases not matched to a gene; V was cut back by 7 bases and J by 8 bases. The germline CDR1 and CDR2 sequences are MDHEN and SYDVKM. The CDR3 has 18 residues. The CDR3 protein is CASNLGTSGVLSPDEQFF. CDR3 nucleotide sequence: TGTGCCAGCAACTTAGGGACTAGCGGGGTCCTATCTCCGGATGAGCAGTTCTTC.

In this sample, this clonotype turned up once. J is TRBJ2-5 and V is TRBV5-1; TRBD1 matches 8 bases. The J segment lost 3 bases and the V segment lost 4 bases, leaving 2 bases of the junction unmatched. Germline CDR1 is SGHRS and CDR2 is YFSETQ. The CDR3 spans 13 residues. CDR3 sequence: CASSGGQEETQYF. Written as DNA, the CDR3 is TGCGCCAGCAGCGGGGGACAGGAAGAGACCCAGTACTTC.

The genes are TRBV11-3 and TRBJ1-2, with 9 bases identical to TRBD1. The CDR3 loop spans 13 amino acids. V dropped 5 bases and J dropped 8; count of bases not matched to a gene: 6. Per the germline V gene, CDR1 is SGHNT and CDR2 is YENEEA. The CDR3 is CASSGTGLGGYTF. In DNA, the CDR3 is TGTGCCAGCAGCGGGACAGGGTTAGGAGGCTACACCTTC.

On this clonotype: This may come from a read error, since a much larger clone is one base off. This rearrangement joins TRBV5-1 to TRBJ2-1, with D unresolved. V lost 4 bases, J lost 5 bases, and 7 bases lay in between. This CDR3 has 12 residues. CDR1 and CDR2 (germline): SGHRS, YFSETQ. Here the CDR3 reads CASSMVDNEQFF. The CDR3 region has the DNA TGCGCCAGCAGCATGGTCGACAATGAGCAGTTCTTC.

This clonotype has just a few counts. V is TRBV24-1 and J is TRBJ2-1, with TRBD2 matching 10 bases. This CDR3 is 16 amino acids long. Losses at the gene ends were 6 bases for V and 7 bases for J; bases not matched to a gene: 11. Germline lookup yields CDR1 KGHDR and CDR2 SFDVKD. The CDR3: CATSSPVAGGSNEQFF. CDR3 in DNA: TGTGCCACCAGTAGTCCCGTAGCGGGAGGCTCTAATGAGCAGTTCTTC.

The chain links TRBV30 to TRBJ2-7; 7 bases are shared with TRBD1. V shed 4 bases, J shed 2 bases, and the junction held 5 bases outside the gene matches. This CDR3 is 13 amino acids long. Germline V gives CDR1 GTSNPN, CDR2 SVGIG (reference sequence). CDR3 in DNA: TGTGCCTGGACTCGACAGGGCGCCTACGAGCAGTACTTC. Translating gives CAWTRQGAYEQYF. Complete variable domain (other parts from reference TRBV30 and TRBJ2-7): SQTIHQWPATLVQPVGSPLSLECTVEGTSNPNLYWYRQAAGRGLQLLFYSVGIGQISSEVPQNLSASRPQDRQFILSSKKLLLSDSGFYLCAWTRQGAYEQYFGPGTRLTVT.

V usage is TRBV20-1 and J usage is TRBJ1-1; D uncertain. The V gene's germline CDR1 is DFQATT and CDR2 SNEGSKA (reference sequence). V lost 0 bases, J lost 1 base, and 15 bases lay in between. This CDR3 spans 16 amino acids. The CDR3 sequence is CSARDLIWGENTEAFF. CDR3 nucleotides: TGCAGTGCTAGAGATCTCATATGGGGAGAGAACACTGAAGCTTTCTTT.

This clonotype was detected only a few times. The J gene is TRBJ1-1, the V gene TRBV20-1, with 7 bases identical to TRBD1. This CDR3 region has 13 residues. CDR1 DFQATT and CDR2 SNEGSKA come from the germline V gene (reference sequence). V trimming: 6 bases; J trimming: 4 bases; junction bases outside the gene matches: 8. The CDR3 nucleotides are TGCAGTGCAAAGACAGGGTGGTTCACTGAAGCTTTCTTT. It specifies CSAKTGWFTEAFF.

This chain joins TRBV24-1 and TRBJ2-1; TRBD1 aligns across 8 bases. The V gene end was trimmed by 1 base and the J gene end by 7 bases; junction bases not matched to a gene: 5. The CDR3 is 15 residues long. The germline V gene has CDR1 KGHDR and CDR2 SFDVKD. This chain's CDR3 is CATSDFRTGMNEQFF. CDR3 nucleotide sequence: TGTGCCACCAGTGATTTTCGGACAGGGATGAATGAGCAGTTCTTC.

The chain uses TRBV7-2 and TRBJ2-5; D may be TRBD1 or TRBD2 (5 bases each). The V gene lost 3 bases and the J gene lost 4 bases, with 18 bases spanning the gap. Germline CDR1 and CDR2: SGHTA and FQGNSA. CDR3 size: 16 residues. In DNA form, the CDR3 reads TGTGCCAGCAGCTTTCGTCGCATTTCAGGGAGAGAGACCCAGTACTTC. Residues: CASSFRRISGRETQYF.

The rearrangement links TRBV14 to TRBJ2-3, with a tentative D call TRBD2 (5 bases). Germline CDR1 reads SGHDN; CDR2 reads FVKESK. CDR3 length: 17 residues. V lost 3 bases and J 1 base, leaving 17 bases between the germline ends. CDR3 DNA sequence: TGTGCCAGCAGCCAGGCTAGCAGCCGACGGGGCACAGATACGCAGTATTTT. This sequence encodes CASSQASSRRGTDTQYF.

This chain joins TRBV20-1 and TRBJ1-5; 8 positions match TRBD1. The CDR3 spans 16 residues. Germline V gene sequence: CDR1 DFQATT, CDR2 SNEGSKA (reference sequence). V lost 6 bases to trimming and J lost 6 bases; unmatched junction nucleotides: 16. The CDR3 DNA sequence: TGCAGTGCGGTGCTAGCGGTTGACAGGGGTCGTCAGCCCCAGCATTTT. Translated, it gives CSAVLAVDRGRQPQHF.

V and J are TRBV7-2 and TRBJ2-1; 11 bases fit TRBD2. V shed 1 base, J shed 7 bases, and the junction held 3 bases outside the gene matches. The V gene's germline CDR1 is SGHTA and CDR2 FQGNSA. The CDR3 consists of 15 residues. The CDR3 DNA reads TGTGCCAGCAGCTTAGATAGCGGGGGGGCAAATGAGCAGTTCTTC. Translation: CASSLDSGGANEQFF. Filled out from reference TRBV7-2 and TRBJ2-1, the complete variable domain reads GAGVSQSPSNKVTEKGKDVELRCDPISGHTALYWYRQSLGQGLEFLIYFQGNSAPDKSGLPSDRFSAERTGGSVSTLTIQRTQQEDSAVYLCASSLDSGGANEQFFGPGTRLTVL.

A note on this clonotype: The germline gene is not matched at one end of the junction; a read error may be the cause. J is TRBJ2-3 and V is TRBV30, with D maybe TRBD2 (6 bases). The CDR3 loop spans 13 amino acids. The germline gives CDR1 GTSNPN, CDR2 SVGIG (reference sequence). CDR3 region: CAWVLGIGGAQYF. CDR3 DNA sequence: TGCGCCTGGGTACTTGGCATCGGAGGGGCACAGTATTTT.

This clonotype was counted at least ten times. The chain links TRBV29-1 to TRBJ2-3; 9 bases align to TRBD2. V shed 4 bases, J shed 0 bases, and the junction held 2 bases outside the gene matches. The CDR3 runs to 14 residues. Germline CDR1 SQVTM, CDR2 ANQGSEA. CDR3 bases: TGCAGCGTTGCTACTAGCGGGAGCACAGATACGCAGTATTTT. This sequence encodes CSVATSGSTDTQYF.

The rearrangement joins TRBV7-2 to TRBJ2-2; D gene uncertain. V lost 5 bases to trimming and J lost 7 bases, with 14 bases between them. CDR3 length: 14 amino acids. In germline, CDR1 is SGHTA, CDR2 FQGNSA. The CDR3: CASSTPDRDGELFF. The CDR3 DNA sequence: TGTGCCAGCAGCACCCCAGATCGTGACGGGGAGCTGTTTTTT.